This TCR beta chain was captured by sequencing in a study of human T cells and chemical hapten exposure (dated by TCRdb to 2020 to 2023). Looking at the study overall: Libraries were pooled for sequencing, and per-sample TCR yields varied mainly because of small differences in library volumes within the pool. Both TCR alpha and TCR beta chains were sequenced from each blood RNA sample. In alopecia patients, the study followed how the peripheral blood TCR repertoire changed in vivo over primary and secondary sensitization to diphenylcyclopropenone (DPC), a hapten.

CDR1 and CDR2 are drawn from the germline V gene (reference sequence): MNHEY, SMNVEV. The V end loses 3 bases and the J end loses 8 bases, and a stretch of 19 bases separates them. There are 15 amino acids in the CDR3, from cysteine to phenylalanine inclusive. Only the CDR3 portion is preserved as DNA: 45 bases, with reading frame beginning at the first base. Total RNA was isolated from unfractionated whole blood collected in Tempus Blood RNA tubes. As TCR sequencing controls, roughly five healthy volunteers were used, with blood taken at day 0, 2 weeks and 6 weeks. The full study reports these points: Repeated subsampling changed both the strength of the expansion versus patch-test correlation and the threshold at which the correlation became significant. DPC sensitization did not change how many TCRs were above 1 in 1000 frequency, and no evidence was found of alterations in global repertoire structure.

This clonotype has ten or more counts. This receptor's antigen is unknown. Base qualities are missing; no much larger clone stands one base away. Libraries were prepared through 5' RACE. For sequencing, an Illumina MiSeq was employed. Library preparation attached unique molecular identifiers to individual cDNA molecules for quantitative, reproducible TCR counting. The original pipeline was this. The median number of TCRs per sample was some 100,000, ranging from roughly 20,000 to 700,000. V, J and CDR3 annotation of the TCR reads was carried out using the Decombinator software suite. For PS versus PT1 abundance plots, all samples were subsampled to the same number of TCRs (28,000). TCRs were defined as expanded if absent before sensitization and observed at least eight times at the 2-week time point. TCRdb itself trimmed the public reads at Q25 with fastp, ran MiXCR and retained productive beta chains. Every distinct CDR3 protein forms one entry, paired with its most common genes and DNA. These V and J calls derive from TCRdb rather than the authors' analysis. Across this sample there are some 150,000 distinct CDR3 sequences, with roughly 4% seen only once. Together, the top ten hold around 1.4% of the sample.

This TCR was recovered from a female donor in good health. The V gene is TRBV27 and the J gene is TRBJ1-2, with TRBD1 tentatively as D gene (5 bases match). CDR3 region: CASSFDRTMGGGYTF. Read as DNA, the sequence is TGTGCCAGCAGTTTTGATCGTACGATGGGGGGGGGCTACACCTTC.